This T cell receptor beta chain was sequenced for a study of CD8 T cells in Susac syndrome (dated by TCRdb to about 2019). For the wider study: The study used repertoire sequencing to test whether antigen drove CD8+ T cell activation and differentiation in Susac syndrome. Clonality of the CD8+ T cell repertoire was compared between over ten healthy donors, 14 Susac syndrome patients and 15 multiple sclerosis patients. Study-level results and caveats: The TCR sequencing and HLA analysis was acknowledged to have included a relatively small number of individuals.

For this clonotype: It lacks a known antigen. No much larger clonotype is one base removed from it; base qualities were not supplied.

RNA was extracted using the RNeasy kit, and roughly 0.45 to 1 microgram was reverse transcribed with random hexamers. The immunoSEQ multiplex PCR assay, which covers 54 Vbeta and 13 Jbeta segments, was used to amplify TCR beta CDR3 regions. PCR amplification bias was corrected using a synthetic template baseline for primer optimization and computational correction. Per the authors' processing: Only productive sequences were kept, with reads annotated to V, D and J genes according to IMGT and analyzed in immunoSEQ Analyzer. Clonality was calculated as one minus the Shannon entropy normalized by log2 of the number of productive unique sequences. For each patient and control, public and private clones were evaluated within the 100 most prevalent clones. Clones were defined as Susac-specific when absent from the healthy and MS cohorts, from approximately 1,100 published viral clones and from other ImmuneACCESS disease sequences. TCRdb ran its own pipeline on the public reads, namely fastp trimming at Q25 and MiXCR clone calling, and kept in-frame beta chains. Rows matching on CDR3 protein sequence are summarized as one entry with the most common DNA and genes. Clone size and V and J calls follow TCRdb, not the original study. This sample comprises some 260,000 distinct CDR3 sequences, 85% of them detected only once. Around 0.11% of the sample is taken by the ten largest.

Inclusive of the bounding cysteine and phenylalanine, the CDR3 is 17 residues long. The DNA shown is the 51-base CDR3, in frame from base 1. The germline V end is reduced by 7 bases and the J end by 0 bases; junction bases left unmatched: 14. From a lookup of the germline V gene (reference sequence), CDR1 and CDR2 are SEHNR and FQNEAQ. Peripheral blood CD8+ and CD4+ T cells from healthy donors, Susac syndrome patients and multiple sclerosis patients were profiled using high-throughput TCR beta sequencing. The multiple sclerosis controls were treatment-naive patients whose relapsing-remitting disease, either stable or active, fulfilled the revised McDonald criteria. CD8+ TEMRA cells were enriched by FACS, while bulk CD8+ and CD4+ T cells were purified by magnetic negative isolation. Blood was collected in EDTA tubes and processed within 24 hours, with PBMCs isolated through density gradient centrifugation. PBMCs intended for TCR sequencing were cryopreserved in liquid nitrogen and thawed later in a water bath at 37 degrees C. The sorted or isolated CD4+, CD8+ and CD8+ TEMRA cells reached a purity of at least 90%.

The rearranged chain carries TRBV7-9 and TRBJ2-7; 8 nucleotides in the junction match TRBD2. The clonotype originates from a human donor with multiple sclerosis. The sequenced material came from CD8+ T cells from PBMCs. Read as DNA, the sequence is TGTGCCAGCACCCAGAACACGGGGGGGCCCCTCTCCTACGAGCAGTACTTC. The translation is CASTQNTGGPLSYEQYF.